What follows are 24 T cell receptor beta chains derived from one specimen sequenced in a study of human T cells and chemical hapten exposure. TCRdb re-analysed the RACE reads in MiXCR, keeping a single row per CDR3 protein. The data contain about 110,000 distinct CDR3 sequences, around 12% of them singletons. Stated time point: pre-sensitization, week 0. Regarding treatment: therapeutic diphenylcyclopropenone sensitization with weekly scalp DPC. Here the sequenced sample was whole blood, taken in connection with sensitization to the hapten diphenylcyclopropenone (DPC). The receptor set was obtained from a woman aged 50 to 60 with alopecia areata. Some clones in this sample may be carry-over from other donors' samples.

A few counts support this clonotype. The chain joins TRBV6-6 to TRBJ2-5, with D perhaps matching TRBD2 (7 bases). CDR1 MNHNY and CDR2 SVGAGI come from the germline V gene (reference sequence). The CDR3 consists of 17 residues. V gave up 4 bases and J gave up 7 bases, with 25 bases separating them. DNA of the CDR3: TGTGCCAGCAGTTCAGGCCCGCAGTGGGGGGGGCTTGGGACCCAGTACTTC. Amino acid sequence: CASSSGPQWGGLGTQYF.

This clonotype was seen only a few times. The chain uses TRBV5-1 and TRBJ1-2, with 8 bases that match TRBD1. The V and J ends lost 4 bases and 6 bases, in that order; junction bases with no gene match: 8. CDR1 is SGHRS, CDR2 YFSETQ, per germline. The CDR3 runs to 14 residues. The DNA of the CDR3 is TGCGCCAGCAGCCTTGGACAGGGCTCAAATGGCTACACCTTC. Translation gives CASSLGQGSNGYTF.

This clonotype was detected a few times. The chain combines TRBV24-1 with TRBJ1-5; D ambiguous. Trimming pared 4 bases from V and 9 bases from J, leaving 18 bases between. CDR3 length equals 15 residues. Germline V CDR1 and CDR2: KGHDR, SFDVKD. The chain's CDR3 is CATSDGPDRLGPQHF. DNA of the CDR3: TGTGCCACCAGTGACGGGCCTGATAGGTTGGGGCCCCAGCATTTT.

This clonotype appeared a single time. The chain is built from TRBV7-9 and TRBJ2-4; 9 nucleotides match TRBD1. The V gene's germline CDR1 is SEHNR and CDR2 FQNEAQ (reference sequence). Trimming took 1 base from V and 5 from J; bases not matched to a gene: 3. The CDR3 length is 15 residues. The CDR3 DNA is TGTGCCAGCAGCTTAGGGGACAGGGCGGAAAACATTCAGTACTTC. Translating gives CASSLGDRAENIQYF.

The chain is built from TRBV11-2 and TRBJ1-4; TRBD1 is a possible D gene (5 bases). The CDR3 extends over 15 amino acids. Trimming cost V 5 bases and J 8 bases, with 18 bases left between them. Germline CDR1 is SGHAT and CDR2 is FQNNGV. The CDR3 DNA sequence: TGTGCCAGCAGCCCAGACGCGGGGCGGAGGGAAAAACTGTTTTTT. Its translation: CASSPDAGRREKLFF.

This clonotype was seen many times. The V and J genes are TRBV29-1 and TRBJ2-5, with 8 bases fitting TRBD1. V lost 7 bases, J lost 3 bases, and 10 bases stayed unmatched. The germline CDR1 and CDR2 sequences are SQVTM and ANQGSEA. The CDR3 totals 14 residues. CDR3 in amino acids: CSGLVRDRKETQYF. In DNA, the CDR3 is TGCAGCGGGCTCGTCCGGGACAGGAAAGAGACCCAGTACTTC.

Only a few counts were recorded for this clonotype. The chain uses TRBV10-3 and TRBJ1-2; D not certain. V was shortened by 4 bases and J by 6 bases, with 9 bases between the two germline ends. This CDR3 has 12 residues. The germline gives CDR1 ENHRY, CDR2 SYGVKD. The CDR3 DNA reads as TGTGCCATCAGTGGAAGAGGGAATGGCTACACCTTC. As protein: CAISGRGNGYTF.

The chain links TRBV28 to TRBJ2-3; possibly TRBD2 for D (5 bases). Trimming removed 8 bases at V and 4 bases at J, with 13 bases between. The CDR3 has 13 amino acids. Germline V gene sequence: CDR1 MDHEN, CDR2 SYDVKM. CDR3 sequence: CASQAGLADTQYF. The DNA of the CDR3 is TGTGCCAGCCAGGCGGGCTTGGCAGATACGCAGTATTTT.

J is TRBJ2-1 and V is TRBV4-3, with D unresolved. CDR1 LGHNA and CDR2 YSLEER come from the germline V gene. The germline V and J ends were trimmed by 3 bases and 12 bases, with 15 bases remaining between them. The CDR3 is made up of 13 amino acids. The CDR3 nucleotides read TGCGCCAGCAGCCAGGCGGTGGATGGCGGGCAGTTCTTC. Residues: CASSQAVDGGQFF.

This clonotype occurred a few times. The rearrangement joins TRBV2 to TRBJ2-3; weak D call: TRBD1 (6 bases). This CDR3 comprises 14 residues. The germline V and J ends were trimmed by 7 bases and 4 bases, with 15 bases remaining between them. Germline CDR1 reads SNHLY; CDR2 reads FYNNEI. The CDR3: CASKTGYGPDTQYF. In DNA, the CDR3 is TGTGCCAGCAAAACAGGGTACGGCCCAGATACGCAGTATTTT. Full variable domain (missing parts from reference TRBV2 and TRBJ2-3): EPEVTQTPSHQVTQMGQEVILRCVPISNHLYFYWYRQILGQKVEFLVSFYNNEISEKSEIFDDQFSVERPDGSNFTLKIRSTKLEDSAMYFCASKTGYGPDTQYFGPGTRLTVL.

The chain carries TRBV2 and TRBJ2-3, with TRBD1 matching 8 bases. V shed 5 bases, J shed 4 bases, and the junction held 11 bases outside the gene matches. The CDR3 contains 16 residues. The germline gives CDR1 SNHLY, CDR2 FYNNEI. The CDR3 sequence: CASSSQGTGTPDTQYF. The CDR3 DNA follows: TGTGCCAGCAGTTCCCAGGGGACAGGAACACCAGATACGCAGTATTTT. Combining the CDR3 with reference TRBV2 and TRBJ2-3 gives the whole variable domain EPEVTQTPSHQVTQMGQEVILRCVPISNHLYFYWYRQILGQKVEFLVSFYNNEISEKSEIFDDQFSVERPDGSNFTLKIRSTKLEDSAMYFCASSSQGTGTPDTQYFGPGTRLTVL.

V and J are TRBV3-1 and TRBJ2-1, with 7 bases lining up with TRBD1. This CDR3 region has 16 residues. Germline V CDR1 and CDR2: LGHDT, YNNKEL (reference sequence). V was clipped by 4 bases and J by 10 bases; unmatched bases: 16. CDR3 residues: CASSLEGAARVSEQFF. CDR3 nucleotide sequence: TGTGCCAGCAGCCTTGAGGGGGCGGCTAGAGTCAGCGAGCAGTTCTTC.

This clonotype has only a few counts. V is TRBV20-1 and J is TRBJ2-3, with D perhaps assigned TRBD1 or TRBD2 (5 bases each). Trimming stripped 3 bases from V and 0 bases from J, with 10 bases between. This CDR3 comprises 14 residues. CDR1 and CDR2 (germline): DFQATT, SNEGSKA (reference sequence). CDR3 nucleotides: TGCAGTGCTAGGAGGGGTACTAGCACAGATACGCAGTATTTT. Translation gives CSARRGTSTDTQYF.

This clonotype appeared many times. CDR3 residues: CASRVFYGYTF. Here the CDR3 DNA reads TGTGCCAGTAGGGTTTTCTATGGCTACACCTTC. The rearrangement uses TRBV6-2 or TRBV6-3 and TRBJ1-2; no clear D. Germline loops: CDR1 MNHEY, CDR2 SVGEGT. The CDR3 runs to 11 residues. The V and J ends lost 9 bases and 4 bases respectively, with 9 bases between them.

This clonotype was seen more than once but under ten times. The rearrangement uses TRBV6-5 and TRBJ2-5; D is perhaps TRBD1 (6 bases). The CDR3 consists of 14 residues. V dropped 7 bases and J dropped 5 bases, with 17 bases sitting between them. Germline V lookup: CDR1 MNHEY, CDR2 SVGAGI. The CDR3 DNA sequence: TGTGCCAGCATGGGGGCGACTCTTATGGAGACCCAGTACTTC. Residues: CASMGATLMETQYF.

The chain links TRBV10-2 to TRBJ2-1, with D maybe TRBD2 (6 bases). The CDR3 extends over 14 amino acids. V shed 6 bases and J shed 7 bases, with 16 bases lying between them. CDR1 is WSHSY and CDR2 is SAAADI in the germline V gene. CDR3 DNA sequence: TGCGCCAGCAGAAGCTCCGGGACTTCTAATGAGCAGTTCTTC. Encoded protein: CASRSSGTSNEQFF.

The V and J genes are TRBV18 and TRBJ1-1; 10 bases fit TRBD1. Per the germline V gene, CDR1 is KGHSH and CDR2 is LQKENI. The CDR3 is 15 residues long. With 5 bases clipped from V and 7 bases from J, the junction kept 10 bases outside the gene matches. DNA of the CDR3: TGTGCCAGCTCATCTTGGACAGGGGGGTTTGATGAAGCTTTCTTT. Protein sequence: CASSSWTGGFDEAFF.

This clonotype was detected ten times or more. The rearrangement joins TRBV11-2 to TRBJ2-1; D might be TRBD2 (6 bases). Germline V gene sequence: CDR1 SGHAT, CDR2 FQNNGV. This CDR3 spans 16 amino acids. The V end was cut by 5 bases, the J end by 8 bases, with 22 bases between. CDR3 in amino acids: CASSPTGRRVGHEQFF. DNA for the CDR3: TGTGCCAGCAGCCCGACGGGACGGAGGGTCGGCCATGAGCAGTTCTTC.

This clonotype was seen ten or more times. J is TRBJ2-7 and V is TRBV7-9, with 12 bases fitting TRBD1. The CDR3 has 17 residues. Unmatched junction bases numbered 13, after V lost 4 bases and J lost 6 bases. In germline, CDR1 is SEHNR, CDR2 FQNEAQ (reference sequence). CDR3 coding DNA: TGTGCCAGCAGCTCCGGTCGTCCGGGACAGGGGGCGGGCGAGCAGTACTTC. It specifies CASSSGRPGQGAGEQYF.

This clonotype was observed at least ten times. This chain joins TRBV28 and TRBJ2-7, with D unclear. Germline CDR1 MDHEN, CDR2 SYDVKM. The germline V and J ends were trimmed by 4 bases and 6 bases, with 7 bases remaining between them. The CDR3 loop spans 11 amino acids. The CDR3 loop reads CASSSPVEQYF. CDR3 sequence (DNA): TGTGCCAGCAGTTCTCCGGTCGAGCAGTACTTC.

Ten or more counts support this clonotype. V usage is TRBV11-2 and J usage is TRBJ2-3; TRBD2 agrees at 13 bases. The junction had 15 bases not matched to a gene; V was cut back by 7 bases and J by 2 bases. The CDR3 is made up of 19 amino acids. In germline, CDR1 is SGHAT, CDR2 FQNNGV. The CDR3 here is CASNTRTSGGPPPTDTQYF. The CDR3 DNA is TGTGCCAGCAACACTCGGACTAGCGGGGGACCTCCTCCCACAGATACGCAGTATTTT.

This clonotype appeared a single time. The gene calls are TRBV18 and TRBJ1-4; TRBD1 is a possible D gene (5 bases). Germline V gene lookup returns CDR1 KGHSH and CDR2 LQKENI. V shed 6 bases and J shed 8 bases, with 16 bases lying between them. The CDR3 loop spans 14 amino acids. CDR3 amino acids: CASSPSSGLEKLFF. DNA for the CDR3: TGTGCCAGCTCTCCCTCTTCGGGGCTCGAAAAACTGTTTTTT.

CDR3 sequence reads: CASSQVTVSYEQYF. In DNA, the CDR3 is TGCGCCAGCAGCCAAGTTACAGTCTCCTACGAGCAGTACTTC. The V and J genes are TRBV4-1 and TRBJ2-7; D call uncertain. Trimming pared 1 base from V and 0 bases from J, leaving 7 bases between. Germline V gene data show CDR1 as MGHRA and CDR2 as YSYEKL. The CDR3 runs to 14 residues.

There are a few counts of this clonotype. The chain combines TRBV6-1 with TRBJ2-4; D gene uncertain. The CDR3 runs 17 residues. The germline V gene has CDR1 MNHNS and CDR2 SASEGT. CDR3: CALGSQPRALAKNIQYF. The CDR3 DNA reads TGTGCTCTTGGCTCCCAGCCCAGAGCTTTAGCCAAAAACATTCAGTACTTC.